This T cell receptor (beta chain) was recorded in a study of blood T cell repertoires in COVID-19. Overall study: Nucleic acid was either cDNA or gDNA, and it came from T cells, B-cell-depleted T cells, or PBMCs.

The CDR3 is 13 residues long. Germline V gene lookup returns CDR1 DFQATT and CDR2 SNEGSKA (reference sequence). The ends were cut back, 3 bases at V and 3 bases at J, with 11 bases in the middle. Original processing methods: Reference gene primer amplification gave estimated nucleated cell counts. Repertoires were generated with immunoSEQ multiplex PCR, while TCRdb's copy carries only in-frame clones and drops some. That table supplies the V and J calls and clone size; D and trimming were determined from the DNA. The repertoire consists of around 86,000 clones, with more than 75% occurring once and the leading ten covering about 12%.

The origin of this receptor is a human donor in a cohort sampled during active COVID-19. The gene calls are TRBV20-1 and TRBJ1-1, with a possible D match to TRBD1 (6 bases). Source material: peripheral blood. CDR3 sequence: CSASWGLDTEAFF. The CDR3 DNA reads TGCAGTGCTAGTTGGGGGCTTGACACTGAAGCTTTCTTT.